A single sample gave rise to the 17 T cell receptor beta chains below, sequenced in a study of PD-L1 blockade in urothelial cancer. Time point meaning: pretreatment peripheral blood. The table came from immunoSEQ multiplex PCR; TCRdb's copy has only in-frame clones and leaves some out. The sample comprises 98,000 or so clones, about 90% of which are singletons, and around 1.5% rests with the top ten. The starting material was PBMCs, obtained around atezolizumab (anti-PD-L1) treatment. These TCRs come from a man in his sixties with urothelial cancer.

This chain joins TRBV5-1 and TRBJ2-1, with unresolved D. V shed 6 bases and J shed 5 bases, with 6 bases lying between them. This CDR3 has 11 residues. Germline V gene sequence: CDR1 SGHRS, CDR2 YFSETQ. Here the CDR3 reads CASMADNEQFF. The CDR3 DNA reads TGCGCCAGCATGGCCGACAATGAGCAGTTCTTC.

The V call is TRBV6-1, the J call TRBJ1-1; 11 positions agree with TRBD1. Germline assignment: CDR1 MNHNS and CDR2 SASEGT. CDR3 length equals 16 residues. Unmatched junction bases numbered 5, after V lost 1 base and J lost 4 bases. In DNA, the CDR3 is TGTGCCAGCAGTGAAGGGACAGGGGGCTGGAGCACTGAAGCTTTCTTT. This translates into CASSEGTGGWSTEAFF.

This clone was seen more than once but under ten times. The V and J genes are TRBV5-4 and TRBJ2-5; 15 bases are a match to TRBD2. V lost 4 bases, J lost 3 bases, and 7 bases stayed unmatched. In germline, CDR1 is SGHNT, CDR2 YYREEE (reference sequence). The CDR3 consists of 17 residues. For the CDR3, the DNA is TGTGCCAGCAGCCCCGGACTAGCGGGGGGGCCGGAAGAGACCCAGTACTTC. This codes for CASSPGLAGGPEETQYF.

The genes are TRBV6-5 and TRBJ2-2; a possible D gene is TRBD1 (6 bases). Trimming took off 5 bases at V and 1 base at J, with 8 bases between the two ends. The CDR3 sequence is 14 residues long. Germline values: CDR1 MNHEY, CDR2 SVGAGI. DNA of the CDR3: TGTGCCAGCAGTGCACAGGGGAACACCGGGGAGCTGTTTTTT. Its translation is CASSAQGNTGELFF.

The CDR3 spells CASSYSPTGGLGYTF. The CDR3 DNA reads as TGTGCCAGCAGTTACTCCCCCACAGGGGGCCTCGGCTACACCTTC. The chain is built from TRBV6-6 and TRBJ1-2, with 9 bases lining up with TRBD1. Germline V gene data show CDR1 as MNHNY and CDR2 as SVGAGI (reference sequence). The CDR3 is 15 amino acids. V dropped 0 bases and J dropped 8; count of bases not matched to a gene: 7.

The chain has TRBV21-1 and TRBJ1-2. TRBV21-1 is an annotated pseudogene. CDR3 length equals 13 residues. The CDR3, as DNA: TGTGCCAGCAGCCCTCCCGGGAGCTATGGCTACACCTTC. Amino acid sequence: CASSPPGSYGYTF.

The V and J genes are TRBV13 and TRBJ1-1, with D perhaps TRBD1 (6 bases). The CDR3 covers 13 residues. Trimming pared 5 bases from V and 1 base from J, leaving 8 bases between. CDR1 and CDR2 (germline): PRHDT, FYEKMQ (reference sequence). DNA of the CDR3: TGTGCCAGCAGCCAACAGGGGAACACTGAAGCTTTCTTT. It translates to CASSQQGNTEAFF.

In DNA form, the CDR3 reads TGTGCCAGTAGTAGAGCAGGGGCCTATGGCTACACCTTC. Protein product: CASSRAGAYGYTF. The gene calls are TRBV19 and TRBJ1-2, with D perhaps TRBD1 (6 bases). Germline V CDR1 and CDR2: LNHDA, SQIVND (reference sequence). V shed 4 bases and J shed 4 bases, with 10 bases lying between them. The length of the CDR3 is 13 residues.

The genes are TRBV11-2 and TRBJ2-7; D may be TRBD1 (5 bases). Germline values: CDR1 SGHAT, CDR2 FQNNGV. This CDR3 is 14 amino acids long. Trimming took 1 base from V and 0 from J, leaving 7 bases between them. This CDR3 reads CASSLGGSSYEQYF. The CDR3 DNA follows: TGTGCCAGCAGCTTAGGGGGCAGCTCCTACGAGCAGTACTTC.

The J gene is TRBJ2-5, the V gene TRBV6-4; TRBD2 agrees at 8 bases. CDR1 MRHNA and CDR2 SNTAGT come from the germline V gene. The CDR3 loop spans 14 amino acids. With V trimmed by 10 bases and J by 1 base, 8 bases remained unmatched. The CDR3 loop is CAKPLAGPQETQYF. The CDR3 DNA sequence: TGTGCCAAGCCATTAGCGGGACCCCAAGAGACCCAGTACTTC.

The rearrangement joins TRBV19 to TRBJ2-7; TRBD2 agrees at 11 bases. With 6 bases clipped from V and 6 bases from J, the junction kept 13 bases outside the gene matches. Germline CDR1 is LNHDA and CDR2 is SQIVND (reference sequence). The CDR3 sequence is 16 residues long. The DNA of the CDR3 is TGTGCCAGTAGAACTAGCGGGAGTGACCTTGGGGGCGAGCAGTACTTC. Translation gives CASRTSGSDLGGEQYF.

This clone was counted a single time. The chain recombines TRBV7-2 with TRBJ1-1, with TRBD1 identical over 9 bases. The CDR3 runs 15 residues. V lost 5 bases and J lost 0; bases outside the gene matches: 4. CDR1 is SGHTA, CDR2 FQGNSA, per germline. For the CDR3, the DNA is TGTGCCAGCAGCCCACAGGGGGCTGTGAACACTGAAGCTTTCTTT. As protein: CASSPQGAVNTEAFF. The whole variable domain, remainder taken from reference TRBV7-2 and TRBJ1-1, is GAGVSQSPSNKVTEKGKDVELRCDPISGHTALYWYRQSLGQGLEFLIYFQGNSAPDKSGLPSDRFSAERTGGSVSTLTIQRTQQEDSAVYLCASSPQGAVNTEAFFGQGTRLTVV.

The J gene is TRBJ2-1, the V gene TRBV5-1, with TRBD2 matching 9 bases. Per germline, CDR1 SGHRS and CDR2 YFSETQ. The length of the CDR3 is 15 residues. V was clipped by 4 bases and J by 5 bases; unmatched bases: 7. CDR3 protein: CASSPAGGGDNEQFF. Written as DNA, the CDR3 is TGCGCCAGCAGCCCCGCGGGAGGGGGGGACAATGAGCAGTTCTTC.

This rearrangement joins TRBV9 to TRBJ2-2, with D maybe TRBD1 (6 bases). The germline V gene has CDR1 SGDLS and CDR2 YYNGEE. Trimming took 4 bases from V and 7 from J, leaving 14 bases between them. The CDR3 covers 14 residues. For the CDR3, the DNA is TGTGCCAGCAGCACCGCAACAGGGAGCGGGGAGCTGTTTTTT. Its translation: CASSTATGSGELFF.

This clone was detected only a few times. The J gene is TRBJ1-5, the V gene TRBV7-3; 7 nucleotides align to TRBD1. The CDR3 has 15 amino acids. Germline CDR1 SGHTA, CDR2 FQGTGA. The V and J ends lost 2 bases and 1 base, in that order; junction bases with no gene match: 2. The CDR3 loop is CASSLRGGSNQPQHF. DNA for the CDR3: TGTGCCAGCAGCTTACGAGGGGGCAGCAATCAGCCCCAGCATTTT.

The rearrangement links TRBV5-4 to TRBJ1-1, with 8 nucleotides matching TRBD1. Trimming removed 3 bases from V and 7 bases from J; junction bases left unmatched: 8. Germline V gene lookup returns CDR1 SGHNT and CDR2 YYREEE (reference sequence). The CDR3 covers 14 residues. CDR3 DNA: TGTGCCAGCAGCTCGGACAGGGAAAGGGATGAAGCTTTCTTT. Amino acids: CASSSDRERDEAFF.

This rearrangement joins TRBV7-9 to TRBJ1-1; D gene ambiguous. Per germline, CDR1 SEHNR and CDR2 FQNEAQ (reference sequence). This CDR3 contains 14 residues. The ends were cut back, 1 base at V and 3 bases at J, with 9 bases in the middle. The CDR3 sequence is CASSLVNRDTEAFF. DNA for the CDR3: TGTGCCAGCAGCTTAGTCAACCGGGACACTGAAGCTTTCTTT.